This T cell receptor beta chain was sequenced during a study of blood T cell repertoires in COVID-19. Some clones are missing from TCRdb's copy, which holds only in-frame ones; the method was immunoSEQ multiplex PCR. This sample has around 260,000 clones, with around 90% found just once. This CDR3 spans 14 amino acids. Germline CDR1 and CDR2: SGDLS and YYNGEE. Unmatched junction bases numbered 7, after V lost 4 bases and J lost 4 bases. This TCR derives from a woman in her thirties who had recovered from COVID-19. Sequences were obtained from PBMCs or T cells enriched from blood (not recorded which). The gene calls are TRBV9 and TRBJ1-2; 7 bases line up with TRBD1. CDR3 region: CASSTGTELYGYTF. As DNA, the CDR3 is TGTGCCAGCAGCACCGGGACAGAACTCTATGGCTACACCTTC.